A selection of T cell receptor beta chains follows, all from one sample in a study of T cell repertoires in cytomegalovirus infection. For these receptors, no antigen is known. TCRdb reprocessed the reads via MiXCR and lists one record per CDR3 protein. The table shows roughly 90,000 distinct CDR3 sequences, with about 29% occurring only once. The sample in question was CD8+ T cells from cultured PBMCs, obtained from culture after CMV antigen stimulation. Every receptor here comes from a human donor in good health (CMV status not recorded). Some clones in this sample may be carry-over from other donors' samples. Each CDR3 is given with its conserved first and last residue. The D gene is left open where the match is weak.

cdr3_aa	v_call	d_call
CASSLARTGPYEQYF	TRBV11-2	TRBD1
CASRSRTGDIHTDTQYF	TRBV6-1	.
CASSLDRQGSDNEQFF	TRBV7-8	TRBD1
CSASSSGGYNEQFF	TRBV20-1	TRBD2
CASSRSQGNGYTF	TRBV7-2	.
CASRGLPMMQFF	TRBV12-3/TRBV12-4	.
CASSLDPSGTNTGELFF	TRBV7-6	TRBD2
CASSYSGGTEAFF	TRBV6-6	.
CASSLDDRTGDSPLHF	TRBV5-1	TRBD1
CASREEQGPNYGYTF	TRBV2	.
CASIPPEETAFF	TRBV7-9	.
CASSLPTAGTDTQYF	TRBV3-1	.
CASREGVSSSYEQYF	TRBV27	.
CASSAGLAHNEQFF	TRBV9	TRBD2
CASSYANRVDTQYF	TRBV6-2/TRBV6-3	.
CASSLMASGQPTFEQYF	TRBV7-9	.
CASSLGRTTTNEKLFF	TRBV28	.
CASSLGGRAYNEQFF	TRBV12-3/TRBV12-4	.
CASSLGQGSDEQFF	TRBV5-6	TRBD1
CASSIGGLATEAFF	TRBV6-1	.
CASSLVAGGELFF	TRBV11-1	.
CASSLRVDILMDNSPLHF	TRBV27	.
CASRVQTGTNTGELFF	TRBV7-6	TRBD1
CASSYSRVPSGETQYF	TRBV6-5	.
CASSPDRGGSYEQYF	TRBV7-2	TRBD1
CSARDRGGELFF	TRBV20-1	.
CASSYPQGSEAFF	TRBV12-3/TRBV12-4	TRBD1
CASSRNTGVNTEAFF	TRBV5-6	TRBD1
CASSLPLDTQYF	TRBV7-9	.
CVSSLGGQWDEAFF	TRBV7-6	TRBD1